This paragraph reports one T cell receptor (beta chain). Its antigen is still unknown. This table comes from immunoSEQ multiplex PCR, and its TCRdb copy is limited to in-frame clones, with some not included. The table records a few hundred thousand clones, about 83% of them present only once. The record originates from a study of Ad26.COV2.S vaccination and SARS-CoV-2 variants. Looking at the study overall: This donor came from the COV1001 trial of Ad26.COV2.S. Each vaccinee took Ad26.COV2.S intramuscularly, once or twice 56 days apart. Study results and limitations: Estimates derived from TCR breadth and depth analyses may have underestimated total T cell responses. Vaccinated individuals (as opposed to placebo recipients) had higher spike-specific TCR breadth.

As for treatment: roughly 20 received Ad26.COV2.S at low or high dose, single or two shots; about 5 received placebo; per-sample allocation not given. Day 63 after the first vaccine or placebo injection was the time point for sampling. The source of this sequence is a person aged 18-65 years who received the Ad26.COV2.S COVID-19 vaccine or a placebo. Source: peripheral blood, taken in a trial of Ad26.COV2.S vaccine versus placebo.

CDR3 residues: CASSFSGRRYTEAFF. DNA of the CDR3: TGTGCCAGCAGTTTTTCAGGGCGCAGGTACACTGAAGCTTTCTTT. The chain couples TRBV6-2 or TRBV6-3 to TRBJ1-1; a possible D gene is TRBD1 (5 bases). The CDR3 is 15 residues long. CDR1 is MNHEY, CDR2 SVGEGT, per germline. The V end lost 4 bases, the J end lost 3 bases, and 15 bases lay between the germline ends.